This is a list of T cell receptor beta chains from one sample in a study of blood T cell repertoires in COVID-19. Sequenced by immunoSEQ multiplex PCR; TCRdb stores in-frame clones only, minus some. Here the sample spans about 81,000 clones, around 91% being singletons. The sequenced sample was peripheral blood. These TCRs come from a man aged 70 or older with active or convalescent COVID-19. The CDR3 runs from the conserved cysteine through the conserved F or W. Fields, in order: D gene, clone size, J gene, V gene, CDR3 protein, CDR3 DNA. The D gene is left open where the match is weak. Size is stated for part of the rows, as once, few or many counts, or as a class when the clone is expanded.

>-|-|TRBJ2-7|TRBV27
CASSSRETVYEQYF
TGTGCCAGCAGTTCCAGGGAAACGGTCTACGAGCAGTACTTC
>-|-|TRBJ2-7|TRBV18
CASSPGGKEQYF
TGTGCCAGCTCACCCGGGGGTAAAGAGCAGTACTTC
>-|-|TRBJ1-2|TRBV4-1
CASSQEVVRGYYGYTF
TGCGCCAGCAGCCAAGAGGTCGTTCGGGGATACTATGGCTACACCTTC
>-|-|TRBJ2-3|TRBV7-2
CASSLRDTTDTQYF
TGTGCCAGCAGCTTAAGAGACACAACAGATACGCAGTATTTT
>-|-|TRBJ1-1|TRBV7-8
CASSLLFTERGNTEAFF
TGTGCCAGCAGCTTATTGTTTACAGAAAGGGGGAACACTGAAGCTTTCTTT
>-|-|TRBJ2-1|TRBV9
CASSPRGLGAYNEQFF
TGTGCCAGCAGCCCACGGGGACTGGGGGCCTACAATGAGCAGTTCTTC
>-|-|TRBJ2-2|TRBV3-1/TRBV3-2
CASSRLVGTSLGELFF
TGTGCCAGCAGTCGTCTGGTCGGGACATCTCTCGGGGAGCTGTTTTTT
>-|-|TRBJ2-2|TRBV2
CASSATGTGELFF
TGTGCCAGCAGTGCTACCGGGACCGGGGAGCTGTTTTTT
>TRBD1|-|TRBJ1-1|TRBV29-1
CSVLRGQNAEAFF
TGCAGCGTTCTCAGGGGGCAGAATGCTGAAGCTTTCTTT
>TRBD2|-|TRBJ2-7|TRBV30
CAWSRGDLYEQYF
TGTGCCTGGAGTCGGGGGGACCTCTACGAGCAGTACTTC
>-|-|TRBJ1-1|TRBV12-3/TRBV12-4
CASRDQVVTEAFF
TGTGCCAGCAGAGACCAGGTTGTCACTGAAGCTTTCTTT
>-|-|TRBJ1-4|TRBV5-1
CASSRGDTNEKLFF
TGCGCCAGCAGCCGAGGAGATACTAATGAAAAACTGTTTTTT
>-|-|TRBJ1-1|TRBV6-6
CASSEDSLNTEAFF
TGTGCCAGCAGCGAGGACAGTTTGAACACTGAAGCTTTCTTT
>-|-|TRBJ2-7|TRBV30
CAWSSITRYEQYF
TGTGCCTGGAGCTCCATCACCAGATACGAGCAGTACTTC
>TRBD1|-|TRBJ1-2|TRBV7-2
CASSLVPALLQGADGYTF
TGTGCCAGCAGCTTAGTCCCCGCGCTTCTACAGGGGGCCGATGGCTACACCTTC
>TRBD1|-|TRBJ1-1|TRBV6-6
CASSHQGVWTEAFF
TGTGCTAGCAGTCATCAGGGGGTTTGGACTGAAGCTTTCTTT
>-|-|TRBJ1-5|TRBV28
CASSLNGNGYQPQHF
TGTGCCAGCAGTTTAAACGGGAACGGGTATCAGCCCCAGCATTTT
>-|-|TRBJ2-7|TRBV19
CASSLPGGEQYF
TGTGCCAGTAGTTTACCCGGGGGCGAGCAGTACTTC
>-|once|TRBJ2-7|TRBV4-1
CASSQEETNTYEQYF
TGCGCCAGCAGCCAAGAGGAGACTAACACCTACGAGCAGTACTTC
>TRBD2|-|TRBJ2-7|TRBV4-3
CASSHVSGVNTYEQYF
TGCGCCAGCAGCCATGTTAGCGGGGTTAATACCTACGAGCAGTACTTC
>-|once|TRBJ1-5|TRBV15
CATSSRPYSNNQPQHF
TGTGCCACCAGCTCTCGACCGTACAGTAACAATCAGCCCCAGCATTTT
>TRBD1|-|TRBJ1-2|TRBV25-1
CASSDPGQGNYGYTF
TGTGCCAGCAGTGATCCGGGACAGGGGAACTATGGCTACACCTTC
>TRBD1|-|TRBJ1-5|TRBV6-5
CASSYRGQISQPQHF
TGTGCCAGCAGTTACAGGGGGCAAATAAGTCAGCCCCAGCATTTT
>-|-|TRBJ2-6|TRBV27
CASSFRGEAAGANVLTF
TGTGCCAGCAGTTTCCGGGGAGAGGCGGCTGGGGCCAACGTCCTGACTTTC
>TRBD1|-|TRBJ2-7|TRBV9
CASSAGTGGLSLYF
TGTGCCAGCAGCGCCGGGACAGGGGGCCTCAGTCTGTACTTC
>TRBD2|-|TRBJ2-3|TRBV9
CASSVGVRGSTDTQYF
TGTGCCAGCAGCGTAGGTGTGCGGGGGAGCACAGATACGCAGTATTTT
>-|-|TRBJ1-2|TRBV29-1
CSAADYGYTF
TGCAGCGCAGCCGATTACGGCTACACCTTC
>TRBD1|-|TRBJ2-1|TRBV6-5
CASSRGQSSYNEQFF
TGTGCCAGCAGCCGGGGACAGAGCTCCTACAATGAGCAGTTCTTC
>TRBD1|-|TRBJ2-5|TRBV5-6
CASSDTGTGGAETQYF
TGTGCCAGCAGTGATACCGGGACAGGGGGCGCGGAGACCCAGTACTTC
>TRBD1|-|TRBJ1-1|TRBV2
CASNTGGTEAFF
TGTGCCAGCAATACAGGGGGCACTGAAGCTTTCTTT
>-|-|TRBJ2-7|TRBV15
CATSRVGTLAEQYF
TGTGCCACCAGCAGAGTCGGGACTCTCGCTGAGCAGTACTTC
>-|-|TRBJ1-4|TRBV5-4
CASSARAGEKLFF
TGTGCCAGCAGCGCCCGAGCGGGGGAAAAACTGTTTTTT
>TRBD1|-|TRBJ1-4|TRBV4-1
CASSLRGHRDNEKLFF
TGCGCCAGCAGCCTCAGGGGGCACAGGGATAATGAAAAACTGTTTTTT
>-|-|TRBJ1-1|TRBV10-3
CASGDTEAFF
TGTGCCTCAGGGGACACTGAAGCTTTCTTT
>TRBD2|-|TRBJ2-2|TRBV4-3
CASSQDIQRGTPNTGELFF
TGCGCCAGCAGCCAAGATATCCAGCGGGGGACCCCGAACACCGGGGAGCTGTTTTTT
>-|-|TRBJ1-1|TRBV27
CASSSGRGMNTEAFF
TGTGCCAGCAGTTCCGGCCGGGGAATGAACACTGAAGCTTTCTTT
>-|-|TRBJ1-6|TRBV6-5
CASEWGRGNSPLHF
TGTGCCAGCGAGTGGGGAAGGGGGAATTCACCCCTCCACTTT
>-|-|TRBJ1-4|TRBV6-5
CASREPGTNEKLFF
TGTGCCAGCAGGGAGCCGGGTACTAATGAAAAACTGTTTTTT